This paragraph reports one T cell receptor (beta chain). Its antigen is undetermined. The data derive from a study of T cell responses to AZD1222 COVID-19 vaccine. Study results and caveats: Reportedly, close to half of spike-specific TCRs are directed against unmutated variant regions. Spike as a whole was targeted by vaccine-associated CD4 TCRs, dominant at 160-218 and 743-854. Recipients of two AZD1222 doses showed rising Spike-specific TCR breadth and depth. Repertoires were sampled only after the peak T cell response.

Some clones are missing from TCRdb's copy, which holds only in-frame ones; the method was immunoSEQ multiplex PCR. Found here are 110,000 to 150,000 clones, about 92% of them singletons; the top ten hold under 10%. From germline, CDR1 is SGHVS and CDR2 FNYEAQ. This CDR3 is built from 15 residues. V was clipped by 0 bases and J by 0 bases, with 5 bases between them. The genes are TRBV7-6 and TRBJ2-2; D gene ambiguous. The source material was peripheral blood, sampled on day 0 of AZD1222 vaccination. This sequence was found in an adult in good health. In DNA form, the CDR3 reads TGTGCCAGCAGCTTAGCAGACGCGAACACCGGGGAGCTGTTTTTT. It specifies CASSLADANTGELFF.